The 26 T cell receptor beta chains below were found in one sample sequenced in a study of T cell responses to AZD1222 COVID-19 vaccine. TCRdb keeps only in-frame clones here, not all; method: immunoSEQ multiplex PCR. The top ten hold 4% to 5.5% of the sample, which has 150,000 to 200,000 clones, roughly 90% seen once. This sample comprised peripheral blood, obtained on day 0 of AZD1222 vaccination. The receptors here all came from an adult in good health.

CDR3 in amino acids: CAISEGAAQYF. The CDR3 DNA follows: TGTGCCATCAGTGAGGGAGCCGCGCAGTATTTT. The chain recombines TRBV10-3 with TRBJ2-3; D is uncertain. The germline V gene has CDR1 ENHRY and CDR2 SYGVKD. V was clipped by 2 bases and J by 10 bases, with 7 bases between them. This CDR3 is built from 11 residues.

The CDR3 sequence: CASRVDRANTEAFF. The CDR3 coding sequence is TGTGCCAGCAGAGTAGACAGGGCGAACACTGAAGCTTTCTTT. The chain links TRBV28 to TRBJ1-1; 7 nucleotides match TRBD1. The CDR3 loop spans 14 amino acids. Trimming removed 6 bases from V and 1 base from J; junction bases left unmatched: 5. CDR1 and CDR2 from the germline V gene are MDHEN and SYDVKM.

V usage is TRBV27 and J usage is TRBJ2-7, with a possible D match to TRBD2 (5 bases). The germline V gene encodes CDR1 MNHEY and CDR2 SMNVEV (reference sequence). CDR3 length: 11 amino acids. V lost 7 bases and J lost 4, with 8 bases in between. CDR3 amino acids: CASNRGYEQYF. CDR3 coding DNA: TGTGCCAGCAATCGAGGGTACGAGCAGTACTTC.

This clone was detected only once. The V call is TRBV5-6, the J call TRBJ1-2; tentatively, D is TRBD1 (6 bases). The germline gives CDR1 SGHDT, CDR2 YYEEEE. The length of the CDR3 is 14 residues. The V gene lost 2 bases and the J gene lost 3 bases, with 11 bases spanning the gap. The CDR3 sequence: CASSLGGVDYGYTF. The CDR3 DNA sequence: TGTGCCAGCAGCTTAGGGGGGGTCGACTATGGCTACACCTTC.

The V call is TRBV27, the J call TRBJ2-7, with 10 bases identical to TRBD1. V trimming: 6 bases; J trimming: 5 bases; junction bases outside the gene matches: 7. In germline, CDR1 is MNHEY, CDR2 SMNVEV (reference sequence). This CDR3 has 14 residues. Here the CDR3 DNA reads TGTGCCAGCAGCCGGGTGACAGGGGGCAACGAGCAGTACTTC. It is translated as CASSRVTGGNEQYF.

The genes are TRBV7-9 and TRBJ1-4; weak D call: TRBD1 (6 bases). The ends were cut back, 5 bases at V and 0 bases at J, with 16 bases in the middle. The CDR3 runs to 17 residues. Germline lookup yields CDR1 SEHNR and CDR2 FQNEAQ (reference sequence). The CDR3 protein is CASSLGDTRSTNEKLFF. For the CDR3, the DNA is TGTGCCAGCAGCCTAGGGGACACTCGTTCAACTAATGAAAAACTGTTTTTT.

This chain uses TRBV11-2 with TRBJ2-3; possibly TRBD1 for D (6 bases). Germline values: CDR1 SGHAT, CDR2 FQNNGV. The CDR3 runs 17 residues. Trimming cost V 4 bases and J 2 bases, with 19 bases left between them. DNA of the CDR3: TGTGCCAGCAGCTCCCTCATGACCGGGACACTCACAGATACGCAGTATTTT. Translating it yields CASSSLMTGTLTDTQYF.

The chain recombines TRBV5-1 with TRBJ2-7; D possibly corresponds to TRBD2 (7 bases). Germline CDR1 and CDR2: SGHRS and YFSETQ. The CDR3 totals 14 residues. Trimming cost V 1 base and J 3 bases, with 11 bases left between them. The CDR3 spells CASSLQGGGYEQYF. The CDR3 coding sequence is TGCGCCAGCAGCTTGCAAGGGGGGGGCTACGAGCAGTACTTC.

V is TRBV6-6 and J is TRBJ2-3; 7 nucleotides match TRBD2. Trimming cost V 6 bases and J 2 bases; bases outside gene matches: 11. The CDR3 sequence is 16 residues long. Germline CDR1 and CDR2: MNHNY and SVGAGI (reference sequence). The CDR3 loop is CASRDSAGVNTDTQYF. DNA of the CDR3: TGTGCCAGCAGGGATAGCGCGGGAGTGAACACAGATACGCAGTATTTT.

The chain couples TRBV24-1 to TRBJ2-1; D is unresolved. V was shortened by 4 bases and J by 7 bases, with 22 bases between the two germline ends. The CDR3 has 17 residues. Germline V gene data show CDR1 as KGHDR and CDR2 as SFDVKD. CDR3 DNA: TGTGCCACCAGTGACCCTTATAGCACCGTGACAAGTAATGAGCAGTTCTTC. As protein: CATSDPYSTVTSNEQFF.

The chain couples TRBV24-1 to TRBJ1-2; D possibly corresponds to TRBD1 (5 bases). The CDR3 is made up of 14 amino acids. Germline V gene sequence: CDR1 KGHDR, CDR2 SFDVKD. V was trimmed by 4 bases and J by 3 bases, leaving 11 bases between them. In DNA form, the CDR3 reads TGTGCCACCAGTGAACAGAGAGGGGACTATGGCTACACCTTC. It codes for CATSEQRGDYGYTF.

The genes are TRBV19 and TRBJ2-7, with D possibly TRBD2 on 7 matching bases. V lost 10 bases and J 0 bases, leaving 19 bases between the germline ends. The CDR3 runs to 15 residues. Germline assignment: CDR1 LNHDA and CDR2 SQIVND (reference sequence). CDR3 bases: TGTGCCACTAGGAGGGGGGGCGGGTCCTCCTACGAGCAGTACTTC. It yields the protein CATRRGGGSSYEQYF.

J is TRBJ1-1 and V is TRBV27, with unresolved D. Germline V gives CDR1 MNHEY, CDR2 SMNVEV (reference sequence). The V and J ends lost 3 bases and 5 bases respectively, with 10 bases between them. The CDR3 totals 13 residues. CDR3 region: CASSFGDGTEAFF. The CDR3 DNA reads as TGTGCCAGCAGTTTTGGGGATGGTACTGAAGCTTTCTTT.

This clone was picked up one time. V is TRBV19 and J is TRBJ2-1; perhaps TRBD1 as D (8 bases). Germline V gene lookup returns CDR1 LNHDA and CDR2 SQIVND (reference sequence). Trimming pared 2 bases from V and 6 bases from J, leaving 23 bases between. The CDR3 length is 18 residues. CDR3 bases: TGTGCCAGTAGTATACCGCCACTCACAGGGGGAGGGGGCAATGAGCAGTTCTTC. Encoded protein: CASSIPPLTGGGGNEQFF.

The chain couples TRBV7-3 to TRBJ2-7; 8 nucleotides align to TRBD2. CDR3 length: 12 residues. V shed 3 bases and J 8 bases; nucleotides not matched to a gene: 3. The V gene's germline CDR1 is SGHTA and CDR2 FQGTGA. CDR3 loop: CASSFAGGQQYF. The CDR3 region has the DNA TGTGCCAGCAGCTTTGCGGGGGGACAGCAGTACTTC.

The CDR3 protein is CASSQDGGSGNTIYF. CDR3 coding DNA: TGCGCCAGCAGCCAAGATGGGGGCTCCGGAAACACCATATATTTT. V and J are TRBV4-1 and TRBJ1-3; D is perhaps TRBD1 (6 bases). V was cut by 0 bases and J by 4 bases, with 10 bases left in between. This CDR3 region has 15 residues. Looked up from germline, CDR1 is MGHRA and CDR2 is YSYEKL.

The CDR3 is CASSLPKGTGGNTIYF. The CDR3 DNA reads as TGTGCCAGCAGCCTACCAAAAGGGACGGGTGGAAACACCATATATTTT. V and J are TRBV7-9 and TRBJ1-3; tentatively, D is TRBD1 (5 bases). The CDR3 runs to 16 residues. Germline CDR1 reads SEHNR; CDR2 reads FQNEAQ (reference sequence). V shed 5 bases and J shed 3 bases, with 17 bases lying between them.

V and J are TRBV19 and TRBJ2-5; D may match TRBD1 or TRBD2 (5 bases each). Germline values: CDR1 LNHDA, CDR2 SQIVND (reference sequence). Trimming removed 5 bases from V and 5 bases from J, with 6 bases in between. The CDR3 loop spans 11 amino acids. DNA of the CDR3: TGTGCCAGTAGTTGGGGGGAGACCCAGTACTTC. It encodes CASSWGETQYF.

The rearrangement joins TRBV28 to TRBJ1-5, with D uncertain. Germline V gives CDR1 MDHEN, CDR2 SYDVKM. V gave up 2 bases and J gave up 2 bases, with 13 bases separating them. The CDR3 consists of 16 residues. CDR3 loop: CASSLIPGRGNQPQHF. The CDR3 coding sequence is TGTGCCAGCAGTTTAATCCCTGGACGGGGCAATCAGCCCCAGCATTTT.

This CDR3 reads CASSDPGGNQPQHF. The CDR3 nucleotides are TGTGCCAGCAGTGATCCGGGGGGTAATCAGCCCCAGCATTTT. The J gene is TRBJ1-5, the V gene TRBV6-1; possible D gene TRBD1, 5 bases. The CDR3 extends over 14 amino acids. Germline V gives CDR1 MNHNS, CDR2 SASEGT. Trimming removed 3 bases from V and 4 bases from J, with 10 bases in between.

The chain has TRBV28 and TRBJ1-6, with 7 bases matching TRBD1. The CDR3 is 18 amino acids. V was clipped by 1 base and J by 5 bases; unmatched bases: 11. Germline V gene data show CDR1 as MDHEN and CDR2 as SYDVKM. The CDR3: CASSLSVLQGRNNSPLHF. CDR3 sequence (DNA): TGTGCCAGCAGTTTATCCGTCCTACAGGGGCGGAATAATTCACCCCTCCACTTT.

The chain links TRBV6-5 to TRBJ2-1; D may be TRBD2 (6 bases). Germline V gene data show CDR1 as MNHEY and CDR2 as SVGAGI. Trimming stripped 8 bases from V and 9 bases from J, with 20 bases between. This CDR3 has 14 amino acids. Here the CDR3 reads CASSKSIAGFEQFF. For the CDR3, the DNA is TGTGCCAGCTCCAAGTCGATTGCGGGATTTGAGCAGTTCTTC.

This sequence joins TRBV27 and TRBJ2-7; D may be TRBD1 or TRBD2 (5 bases each). V was cut by 8 bases and J by 6 bases, with 11 bases left in between. The CDR3 runs 11 residues. Germline V gene sequence: CDR1 MNHEY, CDR2 SMNVEV (reference sequence). As DNA, the CDR3 is TGTGCCAGCCACGAGGGGCGCGAGCAGTACTTC. It codes for CASHEGREQYF.

The rearrangement uses TRBV4-3 and TRBJ2-7, with no clear D. The CDR3 covers 13 residues. V was trimmed by 4 bases and J by 6 bases, leaving 13 bases between them. Germline V gene data show CDR1 as LGHNA and CDR2 as YSLEER. The CDR3 nucleotides read TGCGCCAGCAGCCTGCTGGCTGAATCCGAGCAGTACTTC. It translates to CASSLLAESEQYF.

The CDR3 spells CASSFRSGSSAGELFF. The CDR3 coding sequence is TGTGCCAGCAGCTTTCGTTCGGGGTCCTCGGCCGGGGAGCTGTTTTTT. The V call is TRBV11-2, the J call TRBJ2-2, with a possible D match to TRBD2 (5 bases). The CDR3 contains 16 residues. CDR1 is SGHAT, CDR2 FQNNGV, per germline. Trimming pared 3 bases from V and 6 bases from J, leaving 17 bases between.

The V and J genes are TRBV20-1 and TRBJ2-7; weak D call: TRBD2 (6 bases). The CDR3 consists of 14 residues. Trimming pared 3 bases from V and 1 base from J, leaving 13 bases between. Germline V gene lookup returns CDR1 DFQATT and CDR2 SNEGSKA (reference sequence). The CDR3 protein is CSASATSGSYEQYF. The CDR3 nucleotides read TGCAGTGCTAGTGCGACTAGTGGATCCTACGAGCAGTACTTC.